The clone carrying this TCR beta chain has more than one count but fewer than ten. Its cognate antigen is unknown. Germline lookup yields CDR1 SGHTA and CDR2 FQGTGA. The CDR3 is made up of 13 amino acids. J was trimmed by 9 bases and V by 5 bases; bases with no gene match: 4. Expansion with viral peptide pools was applied to antigen-specific CD4+ T cells by the ViraFEST assay prior to sequencing. Isolating CD4+ T cells followed about 11 days of culture. Vaccinees lacked prior SARS-CoV-2 infection and tested negative for nucleocapsid antibodies. The data were obtained in a study of vaccination effects on CD4 cells after COVID-19. General study findings and limits: By a late point after vaccination, infection- and vaccine-induced clones had shrunk markedly through clonal contraction.

The assay was immunoSEQ multiplex PCR, and TCRdb's table has in-frame clones only and misses some. The sample yields tens of thousands of clones, roughly 76% seen once. The input for sequencing was CD4+ T cells from PBMCs cultured with HCoV-NL63 spike peptides, taken before COVID-19 vaccination. This sequence joins TRBV7-3 and TRBJ1-6; 7 bases fit TRBD1. The clonotype originates from a human donor who received a COVID-19 vaccine. CDR3 nucleotides: TGTGCCAGCAGCCTAGACAGGGTTTCACCCCTCCACTTT. Its translation is CASSLDRVSPLHF.